Listed below are T cell receptor beta chains from one sample, sequenced in a study of PD-1 and CTLA-4 blockade in melanoma. The data were produced by immunoSEQ multiplex PCR, yet TCRdb's version contains in-frame clones alone and is incomplete. Of some 21,000 clones listed, approximately 89% are singletons. The specimen comprised CD8+ T cells from peripheral blood, sampled before anti-PD-1 treatment. The origin of the receptors is a human donor with melanoma. Both conserved end residues are part of each CDR3. Fields, in order: V gene, CDR3 length, CDR3 protein.

TRBV2	16	CASSNPGERSYNEQFF
TRBV28	14	CASSWSGTGREQYF
TRBV7-2	11	CASSLGNEQFF
TRBV6-1	15	CASSEGTFSNYGYTF
TRBV6-5	13	CASEGRGPDEQFF
TRBV9	14	CASSVNSGANVLTF
TRBV4-2	12	CASSQDQGHLYF
TRBV6-6	11	CASSPGEGAFF
TRBV29-1	17	CSVEGLGLAGTYNEQFF
TRBV7-2	13	CASSPSGPYEQYF
TRBV29-1	12	CSVEGLNYGYTF
TRBV28	15	CASSGLTGLNTEAFF
TRBV3-1/TRBV3-2	16	CASSLALVGVSQPQHF
TRBV5-8	16	CASSLESRGGGYGYTF
TRBV2	13	CASSAVISYEQYF
TRBV19	15	CASTLGAGGANGYTF
TRBV19	14	CASSMVRLNQPQHF
TRBV7-2	15	CASSSWASPNYEQYF
TRBV27	14	CASSPGTRGYEQYF
TRBV11-3	14	CASSPRGAGETQYF